The subject of this entry is one T cell receptor (beta chain). Its antigen is not known. The PCR used 60 Vbeta and 13 Jbeta primers. The method was immunoSEQ multiplex PCR; TCRdb's version includes in-frame clones alone and lacks a portion of them. The table lists under 150,000 clones, around 73% of them singletons. From germline, CDR1 is GTSNPN and CDR2 SVGIG (reference sequence). The CDR3 runs 17 residues. Deletions cut 0 bases from V and 1 base from J, with 18 bases between. These data belong to a study of cytomegalovirus exposure and HLA in healthy donors. Findings and caveats of the study: Prior analysis indicated that the majority of TCR beta V segments exhibited productivity approximately 87% or approximately 30% of the time.

This clonotype was sampled from a human donor in good health. Sequencing was carried out using PBMCs. This chain joins TRBV30 and TRBJ1-1; no clear D. The CDR3 region is CAWSVLGPSSQNTEAFF. The CDR3 DNA follows: TGTGCCTGGAGTGTACTTGGGCCCTCTTCCCAGAACACTGAAGCTTTCTTT.